A selection of T cell receptor beta chains follows, all from one sample in a study of OX40 agonist ivuxolimab in advanced cancers. Sequencing used immunoSEQ multiplex PCR; TCRdb keeps in-frame clones, though not all of them. This sample has fewer than 20,000 clones, with around 93% found just once. The sample consisted of CD4+ or CD8+ T cells sorted from blood, taken in a trial of the OX40 agonist ivuxolimab. The receptors originated from an adult with an advanced solid tumor such as melanoma, head and neck, liver or kidney cancer. CDR3s include the opening cysteine and the closing phenylalanine or tryptophan. D genes are given only for firm matches. Part of the rows lack a size; the others show once, few, many or a class for expanded clones.

>TRBV6-5|TRBJ1-1|few|-
TGTGCCAGCAGTTACTCATGGGGCACTGAAGCTTTCTTT
CASSYSWGTEAFF
>TRBV6-6|TRBJ1-5|-|-
TGTGCCAGCAGTTACCCAGGGTCAAATCAGCCCCAGCATTTT
CASSYPGSNQPQHF
>TRBV29-1|TRBJ1-4|once|-
TGCAGCGCCAAAGCTGGGGGCGAGGAAAAACTGTTTTTT
CSAKAGGEEKLFF
>TRBV11-2|TRBJ1-4|once|TRBD1
TGTGCCAGCAGCTTAGAGAGGACAGGGCGGGAAAAACTGTTTTTT
CASSLERTGREKLFF
>TRBV4-1|TRBJ2-1|-|TRBD2
TGCGCCAGCAGCCAAGGGCCCACGGGAGGGTACAATGAGCAGTTCTTC
CASSQGPTGGYNEQFF
>TRBV30|TRBJ2-2|-|-
TGTGCCTGGAGTGTCCGAGGGGGCGGGGAGCTGTTTTTT
CAWSVRGGGELFF
>TRBV19|TRBJ1-2|-|-
TGTGCCAGTAGTACTCCTGACAGATCGGATGGCTACACCTTC
CASSTPDRSDGYTF
>TRBV29-1|TRBJ2-7|-|-
TGCAGCGTTGAATATCAGGCGGGGAGCTCCTACGAGCAGTACTTC
CSVEYQAGSSYEQYF
>TRBV5-4|TRBJ2-1|once|TRBD2
TGTGCCAGCAGCTTGGGACTAGCGGGTTACAATGAGCAGTTCTTC
CASSLGLAGYNEQFF
>TRBV11-3|TRBJ2-7|-|-
TGTGCCAGCAGCGTCACTTACGAGCAGTACTTC
CASSVTYEQYF
>TRBV7-8|TRBJ2-1|once|-
TGTGCCAGCAGCATCGGTGTGGGAGAGCAGTTCTTC
CASSIGVGEQFF
>TRBV19|TRBJ2-7|few|TRBD2
TGTGCCAGTAGTATCGCGGGGGGGACCTCCTACGAGCAGTACTTC
CASSIAGGTSYEQYF